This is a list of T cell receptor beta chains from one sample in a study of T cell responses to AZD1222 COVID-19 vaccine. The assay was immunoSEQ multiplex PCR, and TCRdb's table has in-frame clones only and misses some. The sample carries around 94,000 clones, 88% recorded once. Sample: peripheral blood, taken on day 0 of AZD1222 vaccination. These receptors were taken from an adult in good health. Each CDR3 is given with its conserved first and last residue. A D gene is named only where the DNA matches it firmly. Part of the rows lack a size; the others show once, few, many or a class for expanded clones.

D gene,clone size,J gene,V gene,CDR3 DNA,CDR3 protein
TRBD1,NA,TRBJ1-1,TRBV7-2,TGTGCCAGCAGCCGTGAGGGACAGACTACTGAAGCTTTCTTT,CASSREGQTTEAFF
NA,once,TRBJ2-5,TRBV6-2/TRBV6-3,TGTGCCAGCAGTTACGGGCAGGGGAGGGGAGAGACCCAGTACTTC,CASSYGQGRGETQYF
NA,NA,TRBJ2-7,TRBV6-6,TGTGCCAGCAGTTACTCCCGCTCGGGCCACGAGCAGTACTTC,CASSYSRSGHEQYF
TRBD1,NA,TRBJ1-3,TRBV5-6,TGTGCCAGCAGCTTCCTGGGACAGCTAGCAGGAAACACCATATATTTT,CASSFLGQLAGNTIYF
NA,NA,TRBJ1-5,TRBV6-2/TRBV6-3,TGTGCCAGCAGTTACCAACCTCTCAGGGCCCAGCATTTT,CASSYQPLRAQHF
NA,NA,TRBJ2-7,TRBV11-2,TGTGCCAGCAGCCCCCTCGGGGCTTACGAGCAGTACTTC,CASSPLGAYEQYF
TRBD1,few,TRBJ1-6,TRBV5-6,TGTGCCAGCAGATCCGGGACAGGGGCCGTCGATAATTCACCCCTCCACTTT,CASRSGTGAVDNSPLHF
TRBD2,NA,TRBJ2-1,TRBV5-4,TGTGCCAGCAGCCCCACCGGGACTAGCTACAATGAGCAGTTCTTC,CASSPTGTSYNEQFF
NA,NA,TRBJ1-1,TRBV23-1,TGCGCCAGCGTACACGAGTCGGGAGACACTGAAGCTTTCTTT,CASVHESGDTEAFF
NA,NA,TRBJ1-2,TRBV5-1,TGCGCCAGCAGCCTTAGCCCCCCTGTCTTCTATGGCTACACCTTC,CASSLSPPVFYGYTF
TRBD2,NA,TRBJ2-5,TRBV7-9,TGTGCCAGCAGCTTAGTCGCGGGGGAGTCGGAGACCCAGTACTTC,CASSLVAGESETQYF
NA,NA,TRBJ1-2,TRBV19,TGTGCCAGTGCCAATTATCCAGGGGAAGTTGGCTATGGCTACACCTTC,CASANYPGEVGYGYTF
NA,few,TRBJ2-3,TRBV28,TGTGCCAGCAGGATAACAGATACGCAGTATTTT,CASRITDTQYF
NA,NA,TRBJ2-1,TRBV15,TGTGCCACCAGCAGAGTTGACAGAGTATACAATGAGCAGTTCTTC,CATSRVDRVYNEQFF
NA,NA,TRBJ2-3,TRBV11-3,TGTGCCAGCAGCTTAGTAGGGGGAAGCACAGATACGCAGTATTTT,CASSLVGGSTDTQYF
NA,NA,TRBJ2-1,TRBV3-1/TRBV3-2,TGTGCCAGCAGCCCAGCATGGGCTAAGGACAATGAGCAGTTCTTC,CASSPAWAKDNEQFF
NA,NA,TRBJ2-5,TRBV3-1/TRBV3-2,TGTGCCAGCAGCCAAGAACGTCTAGAGGAGACCCAGTACTTC,CASSQERLEETQYF
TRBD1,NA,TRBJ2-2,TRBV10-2,TGCGCCAGCAGCTCCAGGGGGCAGGAGCTGTTTTTT,CASSSRGQELFF